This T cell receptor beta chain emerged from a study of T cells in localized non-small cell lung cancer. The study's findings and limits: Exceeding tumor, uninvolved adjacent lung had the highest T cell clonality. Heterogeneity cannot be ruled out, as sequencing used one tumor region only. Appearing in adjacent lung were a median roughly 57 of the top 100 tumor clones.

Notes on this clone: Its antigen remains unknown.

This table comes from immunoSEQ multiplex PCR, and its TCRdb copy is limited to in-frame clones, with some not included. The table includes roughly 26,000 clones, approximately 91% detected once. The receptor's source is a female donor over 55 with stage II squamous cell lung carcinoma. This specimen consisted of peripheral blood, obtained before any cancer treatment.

The CDR3, as DNA: TGTGCCAGCAGTCATGACAGCCTTAGCAATCAGCCCCAGCATTTT. Translated, it gives CASSHDSLSNQPQHF. This chain links TRBV5-8 with TRBJ1-5; perhaps TRBD1 as D (5 bases). Germline V gene data show CDR1 as SGHTS and CDR2 as YDEGEE. The ends were cut back, 5 bases at V and 0 bases at J, with 12 bases in the middle. The CDR3 is 15 residues long.